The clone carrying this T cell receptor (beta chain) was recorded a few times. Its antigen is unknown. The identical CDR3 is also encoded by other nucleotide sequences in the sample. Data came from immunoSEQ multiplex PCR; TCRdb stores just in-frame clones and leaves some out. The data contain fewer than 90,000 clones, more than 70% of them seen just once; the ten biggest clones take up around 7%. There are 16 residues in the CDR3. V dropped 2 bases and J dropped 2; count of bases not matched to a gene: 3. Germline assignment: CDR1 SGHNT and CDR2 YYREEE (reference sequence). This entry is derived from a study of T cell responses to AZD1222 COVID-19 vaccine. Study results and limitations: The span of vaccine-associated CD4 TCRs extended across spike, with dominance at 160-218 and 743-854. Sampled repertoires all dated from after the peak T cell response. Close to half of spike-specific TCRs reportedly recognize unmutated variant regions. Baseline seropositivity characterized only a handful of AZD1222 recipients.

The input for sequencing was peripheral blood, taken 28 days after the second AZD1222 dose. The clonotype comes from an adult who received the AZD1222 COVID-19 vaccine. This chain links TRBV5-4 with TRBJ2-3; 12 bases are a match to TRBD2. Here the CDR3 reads CASSFGLAGSTDTQYF. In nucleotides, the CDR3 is TGTGCCAGCAGCTTTGGACTAGCGGGATCCACAGATACGCAGTATTTT.